This passage covers 4 T cell receptor beta chains from one sample sequenced in a study of blood T cell repertoires in COVID-19 (dated by TCRdb to 2019 to 2021). To prepare the library, the immunoSEQ multiplex PCR assay was applied. TCRdb provides this immuneACCESS table in a form limited to in-frame rearrangements. Some clones are lacking; in checked studies, under half of them reflect an unresolved V gene, and why the rest are absent is not known. This sample gives some 130,000 clones in total; roughly two thirds of them show up just once. Around 2% of the sample is held by the ten biggest clonotypes. Material for sequencing was peripheral blood. The receptors originated from an older woman with acute or convalescent COVID-19.

This clone has only a few counts. The chain is built from TRBV5-4 and TRBJ2-4; 8 bases map to TRBD1. This CDR3 has 15 residues. The germline V gene has CDR1 SGHNT and CDR2 YYREEE (reference sequence). V lost 3 bases, J lost 2 bases, and 4 bases stayed unmatched. CDR3 DNA sequence: TGTGCCAGCAGCTCAGGGGGCGCTCCCAAAAACATTCAGTACTTC. Its translation: CASSSGGAPKNIQYF.

This chain uses TRBV7-8 with TRBJ1-5; D uncertain. Trimming shortened V by 2 bases and J by 1 base, and 21 bases separated the two germline ends. This CDR3 has 19 amino acids. Germline lookup yields CDR1 SGHVS and CDR2 FQNEAQ. The CDR3 DNA reads as TGTGCCAGCAGCTTAACCACAGAGGGCAGAAGGTCGAGCAATCAGCCCCAGCATTTT. This translates into CASSLTTEGRRSSNQPQHF.

This rearrangement joins TRBV12-3 or TRBV12-4 to TRBJ2-7; D perhaps matches TRBD2 (5 bases). Trimming took off 5 bases at V and 2 bases at J, with 10 bases between the two ends. The CDR3 extends over 13 amino acids. CDR3: CASSPGNTYEQYF. CDR3 bases: TGTGCCAGCAGTCCCGGGAACACCTACGAGCAGTACTTC.

The genes are TRBV3-1 (or the pseudogene TRBV3-2) and TRBJ2-7; 8 bases fit TRBD2. CDR3 length: 16 amino acids. V was pared by 5 bases and J by 4 bases, with 13 bases of the junction left unmatched. CDR1 is LGHDT, CDR2 YNNKEL, per germline (reference sequence). CDR3 protein: CASSLKAGARKYEQYF. Written as DNA, the CDR3 is TGTGCCAGCAGCTTGAAAGCGGGAGCACGGAAGTACGAGCAGTACTTC.